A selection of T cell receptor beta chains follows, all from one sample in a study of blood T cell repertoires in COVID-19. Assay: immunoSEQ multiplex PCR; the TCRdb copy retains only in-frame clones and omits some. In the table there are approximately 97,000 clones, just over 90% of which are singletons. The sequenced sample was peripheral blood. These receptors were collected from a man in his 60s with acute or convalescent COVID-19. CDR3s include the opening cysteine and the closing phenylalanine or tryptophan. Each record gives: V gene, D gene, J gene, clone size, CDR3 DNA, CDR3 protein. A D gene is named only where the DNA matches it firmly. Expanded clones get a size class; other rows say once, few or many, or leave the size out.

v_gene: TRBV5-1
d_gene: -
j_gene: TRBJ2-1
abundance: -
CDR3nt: TGCGCCAGCAGCTTGGACCTGACAGGAAAGAGCTCCTACAATGAGCAGTTCTTC
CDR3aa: CASSLDLTGKSSYNEQFF

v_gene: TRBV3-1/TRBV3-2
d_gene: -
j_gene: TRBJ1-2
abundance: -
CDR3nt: TGTGCCAGCAGCCAAGAGTCCAGGCCTGGCTATGGCTACACCTTC
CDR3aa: CASSQESRPGYGYTF

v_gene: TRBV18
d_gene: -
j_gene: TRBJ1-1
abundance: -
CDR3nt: TGTGCCAGCTCATCAGGGATAGCGGGCACTGAAGCTTTCTTT
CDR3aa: CASSSGIAGTEAFF

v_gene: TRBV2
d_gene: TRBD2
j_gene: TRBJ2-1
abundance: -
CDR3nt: TGTGCCAGCAGTGGCCTAGCGGGGGTGGAGTTCTTC
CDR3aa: CASSGLAGVEFF

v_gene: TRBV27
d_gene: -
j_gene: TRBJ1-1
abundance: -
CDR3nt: TGTGCCAGCAGTCCCGGACAGATCATGAACACTGAAGCTTTCTTT
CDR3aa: CASSPGQIMNTEAFF

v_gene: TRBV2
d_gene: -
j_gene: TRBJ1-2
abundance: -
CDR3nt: TGTGCCAGCAGGCTCACAGAAGCCCCCTATGGCTACACCTTC
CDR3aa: CASRLTEAPYGYTF

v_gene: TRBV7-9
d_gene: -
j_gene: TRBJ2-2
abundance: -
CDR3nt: TGTGCCAGCAGCTTAGCCCCTAAGAACACCGGGGAGCTGTTTTTT
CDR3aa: CASSLAPKNTGELFF

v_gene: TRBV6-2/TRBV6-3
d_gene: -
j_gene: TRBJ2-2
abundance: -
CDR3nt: TGTGCCAGCAGTCTTATTGACACCGGGGAGCTGTTTTTT
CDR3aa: CASSLIDTGELFF

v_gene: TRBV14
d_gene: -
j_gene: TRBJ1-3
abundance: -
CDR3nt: TGTGCCAGCAGCCGGGGAGGGATCGTTGGAAACACCATATATTTT
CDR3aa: CASSRGGIVGNTIYF

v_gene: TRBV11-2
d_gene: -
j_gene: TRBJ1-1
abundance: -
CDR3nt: TGTGCCAGCAGCCTACAGGAAAACACTGAAGCTTTCTTT
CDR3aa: CASSLQENTEAFF

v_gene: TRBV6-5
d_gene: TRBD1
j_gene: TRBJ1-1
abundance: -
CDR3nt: TGTGCCAGCAGTTACTCTTGGGACAGGACTGAAGCTTTCTTT
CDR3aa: CASSYSWDRTEAFF

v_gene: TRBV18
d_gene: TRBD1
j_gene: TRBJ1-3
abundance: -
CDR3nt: TGTGCCAGCTCACCCCCGACAGGGTTTGGAAACACCATATATTTT
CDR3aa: CASSPPTGFGNTIYF

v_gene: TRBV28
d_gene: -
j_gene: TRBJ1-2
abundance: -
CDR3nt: TGTGCCAGCAGTTTGGGGGGAGCTAACTATGGCTACACCTTC
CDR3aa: CASSLGGANYGYTF

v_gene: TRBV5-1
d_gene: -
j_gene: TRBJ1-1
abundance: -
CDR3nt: TGCGCCAGCAGCTTGGGCGGTAGCGGGGTACGCACTGAAGCTTTCTTT
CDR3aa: CASSLGGSGVRTEAFF

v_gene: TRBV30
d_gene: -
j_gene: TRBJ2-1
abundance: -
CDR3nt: TGTGCCTGGGGCCTGAATGAGCAGTTCTTC
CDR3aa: CAWGLNEQFF

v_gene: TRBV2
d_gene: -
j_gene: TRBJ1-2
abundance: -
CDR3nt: TGTGCCAGCAGTGAGGCAGGGATGAGCTATGGCTACACCTTC
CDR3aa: CASSEAGMSYGYTF

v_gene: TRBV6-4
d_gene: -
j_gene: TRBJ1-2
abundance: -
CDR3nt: TGTGCCAGCAGCCCAGGGTTTGCTAACTATGGCTACACCTTC
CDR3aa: CASSPGFANYGYTF

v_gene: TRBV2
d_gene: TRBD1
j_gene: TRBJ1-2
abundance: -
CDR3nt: TGTGCCAGCAGTACAGGACAGGGGTATGGCTACACCTTC
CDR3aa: CASSTGQGYGYTF

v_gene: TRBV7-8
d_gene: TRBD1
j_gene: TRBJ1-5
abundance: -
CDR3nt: TGTGCCAGCAGCTCCTTGGACAGGTCCATAGGCAATCAGCCCCAGCATTTT
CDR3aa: CASSSLDRSIGNQPQHF

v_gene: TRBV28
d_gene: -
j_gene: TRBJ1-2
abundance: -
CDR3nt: TGTGCCAGCAGTTTATTGGCGGGTTACGGCTACACCTTC
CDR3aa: CASSLLAGYGYTF

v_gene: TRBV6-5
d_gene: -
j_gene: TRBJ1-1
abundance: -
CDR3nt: TGTGCCAGCAGTTACTCCGTGGTAGGGAGTGGCACTGAAGCTTTCTTT
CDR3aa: CASSYSVVGSGTEAFF

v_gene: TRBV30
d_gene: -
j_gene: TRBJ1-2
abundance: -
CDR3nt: TGTGCCTGGAGTCCAGGGTCGGGCTACACCTTC
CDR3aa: CAWSPGSGYTF

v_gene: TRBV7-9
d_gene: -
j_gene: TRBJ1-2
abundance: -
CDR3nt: TGTGCCAGCAGACTGGATGTGGGCAGGGCTTATGGCTACACCTTC
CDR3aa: CASRLDVGRAYGYTF

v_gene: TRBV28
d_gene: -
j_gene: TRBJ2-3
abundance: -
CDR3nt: TGTGCCAGCAGTTCTCGTTCCTTCACAGATACGCAGTATTTT
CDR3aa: CASSSRSFTDTQYF

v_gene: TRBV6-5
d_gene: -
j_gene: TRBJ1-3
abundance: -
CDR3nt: TGTGCCAGCAGTTACTCTGAGGGTGTCGGAAACACCATATATTTT
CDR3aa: CASSYSEGVGNTIYF

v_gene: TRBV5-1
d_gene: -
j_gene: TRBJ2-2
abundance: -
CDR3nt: TGCGCCAGCAGCTTTATACGGACCGGGGAGCTGTTTTTT
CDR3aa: CASSFIRTGELFF

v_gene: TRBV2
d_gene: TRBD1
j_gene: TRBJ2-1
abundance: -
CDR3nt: TGTGCCAGCGCCCTGGGGGACAGAGGATACGATGAGCAGTTCTTC
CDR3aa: CASALGDRGYDEQFF

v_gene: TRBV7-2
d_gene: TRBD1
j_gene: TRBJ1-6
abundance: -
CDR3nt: TGTGCCAGCAGCTTAGATCGGGGACAGGGGAATTCACCCCTCCACTTT
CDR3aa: CASSLDRGQGNSPLHF

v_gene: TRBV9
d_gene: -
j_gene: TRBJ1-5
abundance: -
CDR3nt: TGTGCCAGCAGCGGTGCGTGGAATCAGCCCCAGCATTTT
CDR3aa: CASSGAWNQPQHF

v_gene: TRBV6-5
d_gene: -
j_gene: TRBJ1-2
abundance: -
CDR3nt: TGTGCCAGCAGGACAAATGTGGGCGGCTACACCTTC
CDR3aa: CASRTNVGGYTF

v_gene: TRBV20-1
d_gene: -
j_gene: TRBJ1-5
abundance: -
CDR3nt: TGCAGTGCGAGTCAGGGCTTTGGCAATCAGCCCCAGCATTTT
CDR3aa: CSASQGFGNQPQHF

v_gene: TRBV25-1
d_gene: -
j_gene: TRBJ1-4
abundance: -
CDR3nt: TGTGCCAGCAGTGATCCCCGGGGGTCTCATGAAAAACTGTTTTTT
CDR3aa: CASSDPRGSHEKLFF

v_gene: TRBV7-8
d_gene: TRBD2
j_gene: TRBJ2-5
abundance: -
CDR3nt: TGTGCCAGCAGCCCATTGGGAGGGTTTAGGCTAGAGACCCAGTACTTC
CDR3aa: CASSPLGGFRLETQYF

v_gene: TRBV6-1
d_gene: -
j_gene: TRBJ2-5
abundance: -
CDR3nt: TGTGCCAGCAGTGAATTTTCAAGGGGGAGAGGGGAGACCCAGTACTTC
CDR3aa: CASSEFSRGRGETQYF

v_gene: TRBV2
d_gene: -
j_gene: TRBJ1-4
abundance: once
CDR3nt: TGTGCCAGCAACCAACAAAGGACAAAAGCTAATGAAAAACTGTTTTTT
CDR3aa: CASNQQRTKANEKLFF

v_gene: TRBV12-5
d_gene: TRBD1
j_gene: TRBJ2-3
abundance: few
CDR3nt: TGTGCTAGTGGTTTGGGACAGGGGGCCCCGGAGGATACGCAGTATTTT
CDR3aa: CASGLGQGAPEDTQYF

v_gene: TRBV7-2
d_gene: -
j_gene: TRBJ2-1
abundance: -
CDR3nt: TGTGCCAGCAGCTTAGAGGCCCGGGCCTACAATGAGCAGTTCTTC
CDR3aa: CASSLEARAYNEQFF

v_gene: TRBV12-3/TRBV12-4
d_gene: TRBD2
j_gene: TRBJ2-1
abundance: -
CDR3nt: TGTGCCAGCACCCTGACTAGCGGGGGGGCCGTGTTCTTC
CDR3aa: CASTLTSGGAVFF

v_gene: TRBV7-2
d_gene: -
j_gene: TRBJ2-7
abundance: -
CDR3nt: TGTGCCAGCAGCTCCACGGGAGATTCCTACGAGCAGTACTTC
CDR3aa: CASSSTGDSYEQYF

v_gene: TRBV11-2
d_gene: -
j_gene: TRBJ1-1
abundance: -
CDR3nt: TGTGCCAGCAGCGGGCACACTGAAGCTTTCTTT
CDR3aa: CASSGHTEAFF

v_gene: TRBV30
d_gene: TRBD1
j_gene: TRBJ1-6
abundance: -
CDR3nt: TGTGCCTGGAGTCCGCGGACAGGGACAGGTTCACCCCTCCACTTT
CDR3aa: CAWSPRTGTGSPLHF

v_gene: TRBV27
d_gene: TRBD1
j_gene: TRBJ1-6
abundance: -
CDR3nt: TGTGCCAGCAGACCATTTAGACAGGGGGGTATCAATTATGGGAACTCACCCCTCCACTTT
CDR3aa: CASRPFRQGGINYGNSPLHF

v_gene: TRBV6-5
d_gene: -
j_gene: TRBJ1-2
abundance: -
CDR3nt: TGTGCCAGCAGGCCGGACAGAAACTATGGCTACACCTTC
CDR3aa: CASRPDRNYGYTF